This T cell receptor beta chain was sequenced for a study of identical twins. With regard to this clonotype: The antigen remains unidentified.

Each CDR3 protein gets one entry after TCRdb re-called the 5' RACE reads with MiXCR. The table has 1.5 million to 2 million distinct CDR3 sequences, about 30% seen once. Germline-derived CDR1 and CDR2 are MNHNS and SASEGT. This CDR3 spans 13 amino acids. V lost 6 bases, J lost 10 bases, and 11 bases stayed unmatched. Whole-study results and caveats: Conclusions leaned on cross-sectional statistical analysis and did not track the same donors over time. Insertions were reduced in abundant cord blood beta clonotypes but not in memory repertoires. Sharing of beta out-of-frame sequences by twins showed a weaker excess.

The sequence came from a newborn girl in good health. V gene TRBV6-1 combines with J gene TRBJ1-1, with 7 bases that match TRBD1. The specimen sequenced was cord blood. The CDR3 DNA is TGTGCCAGCAGCCCCGACAGGGATATAGGAGCTTTCTTT. It encodes CASSPDRDIGAFF.